The 19 T cell receptor beta chains below were found in one sample sequenced in a study of blood T cell repertoires in COVID-19. Using immunoSEQ multiplex PCR, the repertoire was profiled, and TCRdb retains in-frame clones only, with some absent. The top ten hold 5% to 8% of the sample, which has approximately 180,000 clones, around 83% seen once. Sequenced sample: PBMCs or T cells enriched from blood (not recorded which). Receptors were obtained from a man in his forties who had recovered from COVID-19.

The V gene is TRBV27, the J gene TRBJ2-6, with 9 nucleotides matching TRBD1. V lost 2 bases to trimming and J lost 2 bases; unmatched junction nucleotides: 1. Germline CDR1 MNHEY, CDR2 SMNVEV (reference sequence). The CDR3 is 16 amino acids. The chain's CDR3 is CASSLGTGTGANVLTF. The CDR3 coding sequence is TGTGCCAGCAGTTTAGGGACAGGGACTGGGGCCAACGTCCTGACTTTC.

J is TRBJ1-4 and V is TRBV7-9, with TRBD1 matching 10 bases. The germline CDR1 and CDR2 sequences are SEHNR and FQNEAQ (reference sequence). Trimming at V came to 3 bases and at J to 6 bases, leaving 4 bases not matched to a gene. The CDR3 has 15 residues. The CDR3 protein is CASSFRTGGDEKLFF. The CDR3, as DNA: TGTGCCAGCAGCTTTAGGACAGGGGGGGATGAAAAACTGTTTTTT.

V usage is TRBV28 and J usage is TRBJ1-3; weak D call: TRBD1 (6 bases). V dropped 8 bases and J dropped 3 bases, with 14 bases sitting between them. The CDR3 has 14 residues. The germline V gene has CDR1 MDHEN and CDR2 SYDVKM. CDR3 bases: TGTGCCAGCCACGAGCAGGGGCTTGGAAACACCATATATTTT. This translates into CASHEQGLGNTIYF. The complete variable domain, with remaining parts taken from reference TRBV28 and TRBJ1-3, reads DVKVTQSSRYLVKRTGEKVFLECVQDMDHENMFWYRQDPGLGLRLIYFSYDVKMKEKGDIPEGYSVSREKKERFSLILESASTNQTSMYLCASHEQGLGNTIYFGEGSWLTVV.

Concerning this clone: This specimen includes other DNA sequences encoding the same CDR3. V gene TRBV11-3 combines with J gene TRBJ2-7, with 7 bases lining up with TRBD1. V gave up 3 bases and J gave up 4 bases; unmatched junction bases: 3. The CDR3 consists of 13 residues. The germline V gene has CDR1 SGHNT and CDR2 YENEEA. CDR3 DNA: TGTGCCAGCAGCTTTCGACAGGGTTACGAGCAGTACTTC. Encoded protein: CASSFRQGYEQYF.

The genes are TRBV28 and TRBJ2-7; TRBD2 is a possible D gene (5 bases). The germline V and J ends were trimmed by 4 bases and 0 bases, with 13 bases remaining between them. Germline V CDR1 and CDR2: MDHEN, SYDVKM. CDR3 length: 15 residues. This CDR3 reads CASSSGGKSSYEQYF. The CDR3 DNA sequence: TGTGCCAGCAGTTCCGGAGGAAAGAGCTCCTACGAGCAGTACTTC. Supplemented by reference TRBV28 and TRBJ2-7, the full variable domain reads DVKVTQSSRYLVKRTGEKVFLECVQDMDHENMFWYRQDPGLGLRLIYFSYDVKMKEKGDIPEGYSVSREKKERFSLILESASTNQTSMYLCASSSGGKSSYEQYFGPGTRLTVT.

In nucleotides, the CDR3 is TGTGCCAGCAGTTTCAGGACAGGGAATGGCTACACCTTC. This codes for CASSFRTGNGYTF. V is TRBV28 and J is TRBJ1-2; 8 nucleotides agree with TRBD1. The CDR3 extends over 13 amino acids. V shed 3 bases, J shed 6 bases, and the junction held 3 bases outside the gene matches. CDR1 and CDR2 (germline): MDHEN, SYDVKM.

The gene calls are TRBV25-1 and TRBJ1-2; 8 bases align to TRBD1. Germline CDR1 MGHDK, CDR2 SYGVNS. The CDR3 has 17 amino acids. Trimming removed 6 bases from V and 5 bases from J; junction bases left unmatched: 17. CDR3 sequence: CASRQTGSGQGGYGYTF. CDR3 bases: TGTGCCAGCAGGCAAACGGGATCAGGACAGGGAGGGTATGGCTACACCTTC.

The rearrangement links TRBV15 to TRBJ2-3; D might be TRBD2 (5 bases). Between the trimmed V and J ends, which lost 8 bases and 4 bases, there was a span of 22 bases. Per germline, CDR1 LNHNV and CDR2 YYDKDF (reference sequence). The CDR3 extends over 16 amino acids. CDR3: CATGQGRAANSDTQYF. The CDR3 DNA is TGTGCCACCGGGCAAGGGAGAGCGGCGAATTCAGATACGCAGTATTTT.

This clone was counted once. V is TRBV6-5 and J is TRBJ1-2, with 8 bases aligning to TRBD1. The CDR3 runs 15 residues. Germline CDR1 reads MNHEY; CDR2 reads SVGAGI. Trimming removed 6 bases from V and 4 bases from J; junction bases left unmatched: 10. DNA of the CDR3: TGTGCCAGCAGCCGCGGGACAGGTTTTTCCTATGGCTACACCTTC. Protein sequence: CASSRGTGFSYGYTF.

The chain is built from TRBV29-1 and TRBJ1-2; no clear D. The germline V gene has CDR1 SQVTM and CDR2 ANQGSEA. The CDR3 covers 14 residues. V was pared by 3 bases and J by 0 bases, with 11 bases between. Here the CDR3 DNA reads TGCAGCGTTGAGGGCCCCGGGGCTAACTATGGCTACACCTTC. It is translated as CSVEGPGANYGYTF.

The chain has TRBV6-5 and TRBJ1-1; D is unclear. Germline-derived CDR1 and CDR2 are MNHEY and SVGAGI. CDR3 length: 12 residues. The germline V and J ends were trimmed by 8 bases and 11 bases, with 18 bases remaining between them. This chain's CDR3 is CASCLEGGRAFF. The CDR3 nucleotides are TGTGCCAGCTGTCTGGAGGGAGGGAGGGCTTTCTTT.

The chain combines TRBV7-2 with TRBJ2-7, with D unclear. This CDR3 region has 12 residues. V shed 1 base and J shed 4 bases, with 5 bases lying between them. Germline lookup yields CDR1 SGHTA and CDR2 FQGNSA. The chain's CDR3 is CASSLGAYEQYF. For the CDR3, the DNA is TGTGCCAGCAGCTTAGGAGCTTACGAGCAGTACTTC.

V and J are TRBV2 and TRBJ2-3; TRBD1 is a possible D gene (5 bases). The germline gives CDR1 SNHLY, CDR2 FYNNEI. The CDR3 spans 14 residues. V dropped 1 base and J dropped 4 bases, with 9 bases sitting between them. The CDR3, as DNA: TGTGCCAGCAGTGAAGAGTTAGGGGCAGATACGCAGTATTTT. This encodes CASSEELGADTQYF.

This clone appeared a single time. The chain uses TRBV6-5 and TRBJ1-2; tentatively, D is TRBD1 (6 bases). The CDR3 contains 13 residues. The V end lost 7 bases, the J end lost 5 bases, and 14 bases lay between the germline ends. Germline values: CDR1 MNHEY, CDR2 SVGAGI. The CDR3 sequence: CASMEGGAYGYTF. CDR3 nucleotide sequence: TGTGCCAGCATGGAGGGGGGGGCTTATGGCTACACCTTC.

The chain couples TRBV19 to TRBJ1-2, with D possibly being TRBD1 (5 bases). Trimming took 5 bases from V and 4 from J, leaving 20 bases between them. CDR1 is LNHDA, CDR2 SQIVND, per germline (reference sequence). This CDR3 is 16 amino acids long. CDR3 sequence reads: CASSAFGRDSLYGYTF. The CDR3 DNA is TGTGCCAGTAGTGCCTTTGGGCGGGACTCCCTCTATGGCTACACCTTC.

The J gene is TRBJ2-5, the V gene TRBV2, with D maybe TRBD2 (6 bases). The CDR3 extends over 14 amino acids. The V end was cut by 4 bases, the J end by 3 bases, with 12 bases between. Germline CDR1 and CDR2: SNHLY and FYNNEI. The CDR3 DNA follows: TGTGCCAGCAGTGTGGGCGGGGAGAAAGAGACCCAGTACTTC. The encoded protein is CASSVGGEKETQYF.

The V and J genes are TRBV5-5 and TRBJ1-2; D is ambiguous. This CDR3 is built from 15 residues. The ends were cut back, 0 bases at V and 4 bases at J, with 13 bases in the middle. The germline V gene has CDR1 SGHKS and CDR2 YYEKEE (reference sequence). The DNA for the CDR3 is TGTGCCAGCAGCTTGGACACAACCAGAGGCTATGGCTACACCTTC. It yields the protein CASSLDTTRGYGYTF. Drawing the rest from reference TRBV5-5 and TRBJ1-2, the complete variable domain is DAGVTQSPTHLIKTRGQQVTLRCSPISGHKSVSWYQQVLGQGPQFIFQYYEKEERGRGNFPDRFSARQFPNYSSELNVNALLLGDSALYLCASSLDTTRGYGYTFGSGTRLTVV.

This rearrangement joins TRBV12-3 or TRBV12-4 to TRBJ1-1; 7 positions match TRBD1. J lost 4 bases, V lost 6 bases, and 5 bases had no gene match. The CDR3 consists of 13 residues. CDR3 in amino acids: CASRHDRATEAFF. The CDR3 DNA reads TGTGCCAGCAGACATGACAGGGCCACTGAAGCTTTCTTT.

This clone was found a few times. V and J are TRBV6-5 and TRBJ2-3; 7 nucleotides agree with TRBD2. The ends lost 10 bases at V and 6 bases at J; junction bases unmatched: 16. Germline CDR1 reads MNHEY; CDR2 reads SVGAGI. The CDR3 consists of 15 residues. CDR3: CATTLMASGIDTQYF. CDR3 bases: TGTGCCACCACCCTAATGGCTAGCGGAATTGATACGCAGTATTTT.